One and the same sample provided the 30 T cell receptor beta chains below, sequenced in a study of early stage breast cancer tumors. Data came from immunoSEQ multiplex PCR; TCRdb stores just in-frame clones and leaves some out. The sample has about 6,000 clones; over 65% are singletons. Material for sequencing was normal breast tissue next to the tumor. These receptors came from a person aged 65 to 79 with breast cancer.

The chain employs TRBV6-5 and TRBJ1-2; no clear D gene. Trimming removed 4 bases from V and 7 bases from J, with 7 bases in between. CDR3 length: 11 residues. From germline, CDR1 is MNHEY and CDR2 SVGAGI. For the CDR3, the DNA is TGTGCCAGCAGTTCCTCCGGTGGCTACACCTTC. Encoded protein: CASSSSGGYTF.

The V and J genes are TRBV11-2 and TRBJ1-2, with D possibly TRBD1 on 6 matching bases. CDR3 length: 11 residues. Trimming left V 2 bases short and J 8 bases short, with 6 bases between. Looked up from germline, CDR1 is SGHAT and CDR2 is FQNNGV. The CDR3, as DNA: TGTGCCAGCAGCTTAAGGGGGGGCTACACCTTC. Encoded protein: CASSLRGGYTF. Variable domain in full (rest from reference TRBV11-2 and TRBJ1-2): EAGVAQSPRYKIIEKRQSVAFWCNPISGHATLYWYQQILGQGPKLLIQFQNNGVVDDSQLPKDRFSAERLKGVDSTLKIQPAKLEDSAVYLCASSLRGGYTFGSGTRLTVV.

V usage is TRBV9 and J usage is TRBJ2-3; 11 nucleotides agree with TRBD2. J gave up 2 bases and V 3 bases, and 5 bases lay outside the gene matches. CDR3 length equals 16 residues. The germline V gene has CDR1 SGDLS and CDR2 YYNGEE. In nucleotides, the CDR3 is TGTGCCAGCAGCGCAACTAGCGGGGGAGACACAGATACGCAGTATTTT. Encoded protein: CASSATSGGDTDTQYF.

This clone was recorded only once. The chain joins TRBV6-6 to TRBJ2-7, with TRBD1 as a possible D gene (6 bases). Germline V gives CDR1 MNHNY, CDR2 SVGAGI (reference sequence). The V end was cut by 8 bases, the J end by 2 bases, with 16 bases between. The CDR3 is 14 amino acids. The CDR3 here is CASVPSRGTYEQYF. The CDR3 DNA reads as TGTGCCAGCGTGCCTTCGAGGGGGACCTACGAGCAGTACTTC.

This clone was counted between two and nine times. The rearrangement links TRBV5-6 to TRBJ2-7, with D possibly being TRBD2 (6 bases). The CDR3 is 14 amino acids. The germline V gene has CDR1 SGHDT and CDR2 YYEEEE. The V gene lost 0 bases and the J gene lost 0 bases, with 7 bases spanning the gap. CDR3 nucleotides: TGTGCCAGCAGCTTGGGCGGGGCCTCCTACGAGCAGTACTTC. Its protein is CASSLGGASYEQYF.

The CDR3 bases are TGTGCCAGCAGCCGCGAGGGCGGGGGCTACGAGCAGTACTTC. Its protein product is CASSREGGGYEQYF. The chain combines TRBV7-5 with TRBJ2-7; TRBD2, the table's D call, lacks a check against the DNA. TRBV7-5 is flagged as a pseudogene. The CDR3 has 14 amino acids.

This sequence joins TRBV30 and TRBJ2-1; D perhaps matches TRBD2 (6 bases). V was clipped by 2 bases and J by 4 bases, with 12 bases between them. The CDR3 covers 14 residues. Germline lookup yields CDR1 GTSNPN and CDR2 SVGIG (reference sequence). The CDR3 region has the DNA TGTGCCTGGAGTCTGGGGGGAGTATACAATGAGCAGTTCTTC. Residues: CAWSLGGVYNEQFF.

The chain recombines TRBV6-1 with TRBJ1-1, with unresolved D. The germline gives CDR1 MNHNS, CDR2 SASEGT. This CDR3 has 11 amino acids. The germline V and J ends were trimmed by 7 bases and 2 bases, with 5 bases remaining between them. The CDR3 DNA reads TGTGCCAGCACCTTAAACACTGAAGCTTTCTTT. This encodes CASTLNTEAFF.

V and J are TRBV19 and TRBJ2-3, with D possibly matching TRBD1 (5 bases). The V end lost 3 bases, the J end lost 0 bases, and 10 bases lay between the germline ends. The CDR3 covers 15 residues. Germline V gives CDR1 LNHDA, CDR2 SQIVND (reference sequence). The CDR3 sequence is CASSMDQGSTDTQYF. The CDR3 DNA follows: TGTGCCAGTAGTATGGATCAGGGAAGCACAGATACGCAGTATTTT.

The chain joins TRBV9 to TRBJ2-3; 7 nucleotides match TRBD2. From germline, CDR1 is SGDLS and CDR2 YYNGEE. V was clipped by 0 bases and J by 0 bases; unmatched bases: 1. This CDR3 region has 15 residues. In nucleotides, the CDR3 is TGTGCCAGCAGCGTAGCAGCGGGGAGCACAGATACGCAGTATTTT. This encodes CASSVAAGSTDTQYF.

This chain joins TRBV7-2 and TRBJ2-5; D unresolved. Germline values: CDR1 SGHTA, CDR2 FQGNSA. V lost 3 bases to trimming and J lost 3 bases, with 14 bases between them. The CDR3 has 15 amino acids. The CDR3 loop is CASSFFGSGEETQYF. The CDR3 nucleotides read TGTGCCAGCAGCTTTTTCGGATCAGGTGAAGAGACCCAGTACTTC.

The chain has TRBV5-6 and TRBJ2-2; 10 bases match TRBD1. The ends lost 3 bases at V and 1 base at J; junction bases unmatched: 0. CDR1 and CDR2 (germline): SGHDT, YYEEEE. The CDR3 totals 15 residues. In DNA form, the CDR3 reads TGTGCCAGCAGCTGGACAGGGGGGAACACCGGGGAGCTGTTTTTT. Translated, it gives CASSWTGGNTGELFF. Together with reference TRBV5-6 and TRBJ2-2, the CDR3 gives the full variable domain: DAGVTQSPTHLIKTRGQQVTLRCSPKSGHDTVSWYQQALGQGPQFIFQYYEEEERQRGNFPDRFSGHQFPNYSSELNVNALLLGDSALYLCASSWTGGNTGELFFGEGSRLTVL.

V and J are TRBV7-8 and TRBJ2-7; perhaps TRBD1 as D (5 bases). The V end lost 1 base, the J end lost 3 bases, and 16 bases lay between the germline ends. This CDR3 contains 16 residues. Germline CDR1 reads SGHVS; CDR2 reads FQNEAQ. The CDR3 DNA reads as TGTGCCAGCAGCTTAGGGTATGGCAGGGTAAACTACGAGCAGTACTTC. This codes for CASSLGYGRVNYEQYF. Variable domain in full (rest from reference TRBV7-8 and TRBJ2-7): GAGVSQSPRYKVAKRGQDVALRCDPISGHVSLFWYQQALGQGPEFLTYFQNEAQLDKSGLPSDRFFAERPEGSVSTLKIQRTQQEDSAVYLCASSLGYGRVNYEQYFGPGTRLTVT.

The CDR3 sequence: CASSLGSGRVDEKLFF. The CDR3 coding sequence is TGTGCCAGCAGCTTAGGCTCCGGCAGGGTTGACGAAAAACTGTTTTTT. V usage is TRBV7-9 and J usage is TRBJ1-4, with D perhaps matching TRBD1 (5 bases). Looked up from germline, CDR1 is SEHNR and CDR2 is FQNEAQ (reference sequence). V was clipped by 1 base and J by 8 bases, with 17 bases between them. The CDR3 contains 16 residues.

The V gene is TRBV19, the J gene TRBJ1-6; the D gene is possibly TRBD1 (5 bases). Trimming cost V 0 bases and J 16 bases, with 10 bases left between them. This CDR3 region has 12 residues. The germline CDR1 and CDR2 sequences are LNHDA and SQIVND (reference sequence). CDR3 sequence reads: CASSIDRAALHF. The CDR3 DNA sequence: TGTGCCAGTAGTATAGACAGGGCTGCACTCCACTTT.

This sequence joins TRBV4-1 and TRBJ1-6, with TRBD1 as a possible D gene (6 bases). V lost 0 bases to trimming and J lost 5 bases, with 11 bases between them. Germline values: CDR1 MGHRA, CDR2 YSYEKL. The CDR3 runs 16 residues. The CDR3 DNA follows: TGCGCCAGCAGCCAAGAATCAGGGGTAAATAATTCACCCCTCCACTTT. It yields the protein CASSQESGVNNSPLHF.

This clone has more than one count but fewer than ten. The rearrangement links TRBV5-6 to TRBJ2-7; 7 nucleotides agree with TRBD1. V shed 4 bases, J shed 3 bases, and the junction held 10 bases outside the gene matches. This CDR3 spans 15 amino acids. The germline CDR1 and CDR2 sequences are SGHDT and YYEEEE. CDR3 in amino acids: CASSPGGTVNYEQYF. The CDR3 DNA follows: TGTGCCAGCAGCCCAGGTGGGACAGTGAACTACGAGCAGTACTTC.

This chain links TRBV5-1 with TRBJ1-4, with 7 positions matching TRBD1. This CDR3 is 14 amino acids long. Germline CDR1 and CDR2: SGHRS and YFSETQ. V was clipped by 1 base and J by 8 bases; unmatched bases: 5. In DNA form, the CDR3 reads TGCGCCAGCAGCTTGACAGGGGAATGGGAAAAACTGTTTTTT. It encodes CASSLTGEWEKLFF.

The chain employs TRBV10-3 and TRBJ2-1, with a possible D match to TRBD2 (6 bases). Trimming pared 4 bases from V and 9 bases from J, leaving 13 bases between. The germline V gene has CDR1 ENHRY and CDR2 SYGVKD. The CDR3 consists of 13 residues. The CDR3 DNA sequence: TGTGCCATCAGTGGAGGGCGGGGTATTGAGCAGTTCTTC. Its translation: CAISGGRGIEQFF.

The V and J genes are TRBV7-2 and TRBJ2-6; D unresolved. Germline V lookup: CDR1 SGHTA, CDR2 FQGNSA. CDR3 length: 16 amino acids. The V and J ends lost 1 base and 1 base respectively, with 8 bases between them. CDR3 DNA sequence: TGTGCCAGCAGCTTAGGGGCGACATCTGGGGCCAACGTCCTGACTTTC. It encodes CASSLGATSGANVLTF.

The chain has TRBV29-1 and TRBJ2-5; 7 nucleotides agree with TRBD2. CDR3 length: 14 amino acids. The germline V gene has CDR1 SQVTM and CDR2 ANQGSEA. V lost 5 bases, J lost 5 bases, and 11 bases stayed unmatched. This chain's CDR3 is CSVSEGGRGETQYF. Here the CDR3 DNA reads TGCAGCGTTTCTGAGGGCGGGAGAGGGGAGACCCAGTACTTC.

The V and J genes are TRBV18 and TRBJ2-7, with 9 bases that match TRBD1. The trim removed 6 bases at V and 5 bases at J, leaving 11 bases unmatched. The CDR3 loop spans 15 amino acids. Germline loops: CDR1 KGHSH, CDR2 LQKENI. The CDR3 DNA is TGTGCCAGCTCCCCCGCCGGGACAGGGTCCCACGAGCAGTACTTC. Encoded protein: CASSPAGTGSHEQYF.

This chain connects TRBV19 to TRBJ1-5; 8 bases line up with TRBD1. V lost 1 base and J lost 4; bases outside the gene matches: 6. The CDR3 loop spans 16 amino acids. Germline CDR1 is LNHDA and CDR2 is SQIVND (reference sequence). CDR3: CASSIGTGTRNQPQHF. The CDR3 DNA reads as TGTGCCAGTAGTATAGGGACAGGGACACGTAATCAGCCCCAGCATTTT.

This clone has more than one count but fewer than ten. The chain links TRBV6-5 to TRBJ2-3, with 9 bases identical to TRBD2. Germline CDR1 reads MNHEY; CDR2 reads SVGAGI. This CDR3 is 16 amino acids long. The junction had 9 bases not matched to a gene; V was cut back by 2 bases and J by 6 bases. Written as DNA, the CDR3 is TGTGCCAGCAGTTACGGTGGTAGCGGGGGTGCCGATACGCAGTATTTT. Translation: CASSYGGSGGADTQYF.

Only one count was recorded for this clone. The chain employs TRBV6-5 and TRBJ1-2, with TRBD1 as a possible D gene (5 bases). In germline, CDR1 is MNHEY, CDR2 SVGAGI. The CDR3 length is 15 residues. V gave up 0 bases and J gave up 6 bases, with 14 bases separating them. The CDR3 DNA is TGTGCCAGCAGTTACTCGATGACAGTGATTAATGGCTACACCTTC. Translated, it gives CASSYSMTVINGYTF.

This clone was seen only once. The chain recombines TRBV21-1 with TRBJ2-1; the table's D call, TRBD2, has no DNA check behind it. TRBV21-1 is a pseudogene. The CDR3 extends over 12 amino acids. The CDR3 DNA is TGTGCCAGCAGCAAAAAGAGAGGCAGGCAGTTCTTC. Protein: CASSKKRGRQFF.

This clone was recorded once. The V call is TRBV19, the J call TRBJ1-2, with a possible D match to TRBD1 (5 bases). Germline loops: CDR1 LNHDA, CDR2 SQIVND (reference sequence). The CDR3 has 14 amino acids. Trimming took 5 bases from V and 4 from J, leaving 14 bases between them. This CDR3 reads CASSLAGYGYGYTF. The CDR3 bases are TGTGCCAGTAGTCTTGCAGGGTACGGCTATGGCTACACCTTC.

This chain connects TRBV2 to TRBJ1-2; D is perhaps TRBD1 (6 bases). V shed 4 bases and J shed 7 bases, with 10 bases lying between them. CDR3 length equals 12 residues. Germline lookup yields CDR1 SNHLY and CDR2 FYNNEI. DNA for the CDR3: TGTGCCAGCAGTGCCCGACAGGTTGGCTACACCTTC. It yields the protein CASSARQVGYTF.

Comment on this clone: At one boundary the junction diverges from the germline segment, which might be a read error. J is TRBJ2-5 and V is TRBV5-4; 7 bases align to TRBD2. Germline CDR1 reads SGHNT; CDR2 reads YYREEE (reference sequence). The CDR3 consists of 15 residues. The CDR3 nucleotides are TGTGCCAGCAGCTTTTCGGGGGGTGCCCAAGGGACCCAGTACTTC. The encoded protein is CASSFSGGAQGTQYF.

CDR3 in amino acids: CASSLDLQNYGYTF. As DNA, the CDR3 is TGCGCCAGCAGCTTGGATCTTCAGAACTATGGCTACACCTTC. The rearrangement links TRBV5-1 to TRBJ1-2; no reliable D call. With 0 bases removed from V and 2 bases from J, the gap between germline ends came to 8 bases. Germline CDR1 SGHRS, CDR2 YFSETQ. This CDR3 is built from 14 residues.